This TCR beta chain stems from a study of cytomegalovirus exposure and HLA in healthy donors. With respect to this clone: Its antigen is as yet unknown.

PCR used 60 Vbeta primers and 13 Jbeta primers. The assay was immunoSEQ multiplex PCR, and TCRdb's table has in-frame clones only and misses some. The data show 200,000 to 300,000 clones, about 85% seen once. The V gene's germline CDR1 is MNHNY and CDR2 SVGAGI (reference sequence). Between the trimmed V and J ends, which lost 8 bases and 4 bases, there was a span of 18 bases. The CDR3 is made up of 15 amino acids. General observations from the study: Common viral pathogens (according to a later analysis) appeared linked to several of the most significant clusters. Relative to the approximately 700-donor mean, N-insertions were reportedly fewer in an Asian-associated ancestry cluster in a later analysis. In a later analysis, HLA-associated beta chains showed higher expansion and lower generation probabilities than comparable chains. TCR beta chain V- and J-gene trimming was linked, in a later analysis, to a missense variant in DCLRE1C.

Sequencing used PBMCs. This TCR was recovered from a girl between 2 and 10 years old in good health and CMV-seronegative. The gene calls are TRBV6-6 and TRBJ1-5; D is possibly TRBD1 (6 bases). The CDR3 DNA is TGTGCCAGCGGTCGGGGGGGGGCCTGGAATCAGCCCCAGCATTTT. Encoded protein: CASGRGGAWNQPQHF.